Given below is one T cell receptor (beta chain) in context. Other DNA sequences in the sample encode the same CDR3. The sample is drawn from a study of shared clonotypes between healthy human individuals. The V gene lost 0 bases and the J gene lost 4 bases, with 3 bases spanning the gap. The germline V gene has CDR1 SGDLS and CDR2 YYNGEE. CDR3 length equals 12 residues. Clones were read by immunoSEQ multiplex PCR, and TCRdb kept only the in-frame ones, dropping some. The profile covers roughly 2.6 million clones, with more than 90% appearing a single time and over 0.12% taken by the ten largest. This chain connects TRBV9 to TRBJ2-3; D not resolved. Input material: naive CD4+ T cells sorted from blood. Stated subset: CD45RA+ positively selected. The receptor was derived from a man between 18 and 35 years old in good health. CDR3 sequence: CASSVVPDTQYF. The CDR3 nucleotides read TGTGCCAGCAGCGTAGTCCCAGATACGCAGTATTTT.